This T cell receptor beta chain was recorded in a study of blood T cells in healthy people across ages. The CDR3 is 17 residues long. The germline V gene encodes CDR1 SGHRS and CDR2 YFSETQ. A sample-barcoded 5' primer and a J-beta primer mix were used in a second PCR of roughly 6 to 12 cycles. Using its own MiXCR run on the 5' RACE reads, TCRdb lists one record per CDR3 protein. The sample has over a million distinct CDR3 sequences, 40% to 50% seen once. This sequence was found in a young woman in good health. The V gene is TRBV5-1, the J gene TRBJ2-1; 14 bases are shared with TRBD2. TRBJ2-7 explains the end of the DNA better; the J call may be wrong. What was sequenced was blood. Here the CDR3 reads CASSWEGTSGSYNEQYF. In nucleotides, the CDR3 is TGCGCCAGCAGCTGGGAGGGGACTAGCGGGAGTTATAATGAGCAGTACTTC.